The sequence of this T cell receptor (beta chain) was determined in a study of T cells after posttransplantation cyclophosphamide. General study results and limits: Later post-transplant blood repertoires were often dominated by donor CD8+ memory clones.

The CDR3 runs to 15 residues. Deletions cut 3 bases from V and 8 bases from J, with 17 bases between. Per the germline V gene, CDR1 is SGHTA and CDR2 is FQGNSA. TCRdb's copy holds only in-frame clones and misses some; the assay was immunoSEQ multiplex PCR. The sample records tens of thousands of clones, about nine tenths being singletons. Treatment was busulfan-fludarabine conditioning, a marrow graft, and cyclophosphamide on days +3 and +4. A word on this clone: Its antigen is currently unknown.

The clonotype originates from a male patient aged 60 to 75 who received an allogeneic stem cell transplant from a related donor and was CMV-positive. Part of the T cell pool may stem from the graft donor. V and J are TRBV7-2 and TRBJ2-1, with D perhaps TRBD2 (5 bases). Source: PBMCs, taken around 67 days after allogeneic stem cell transplant with posttransplant cyclophosphamide. The CDR3 loop is CASSLVGGIGDEQFF. The DNA for the CDR3 is TGTGCCAGCAGCTTGGTAGGAGGCATCGGCGATGAGCAGTTCTTC.